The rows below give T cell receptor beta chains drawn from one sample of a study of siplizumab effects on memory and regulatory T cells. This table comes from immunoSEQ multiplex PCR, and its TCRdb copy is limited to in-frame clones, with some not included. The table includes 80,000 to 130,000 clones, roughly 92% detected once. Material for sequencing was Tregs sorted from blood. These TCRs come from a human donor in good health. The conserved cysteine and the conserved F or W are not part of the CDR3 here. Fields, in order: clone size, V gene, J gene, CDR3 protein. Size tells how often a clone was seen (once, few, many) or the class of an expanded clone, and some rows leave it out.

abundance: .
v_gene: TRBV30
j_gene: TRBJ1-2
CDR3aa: ACQKDRLWGYT

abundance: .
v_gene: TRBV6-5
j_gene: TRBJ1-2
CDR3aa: ASSRGRGYT

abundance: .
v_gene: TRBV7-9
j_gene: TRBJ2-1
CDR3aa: ASSLQGWVNEQF

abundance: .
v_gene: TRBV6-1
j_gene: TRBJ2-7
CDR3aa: AISMAAGGEQY

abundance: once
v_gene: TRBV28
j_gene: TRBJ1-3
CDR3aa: ASSLGGSFGNTIY

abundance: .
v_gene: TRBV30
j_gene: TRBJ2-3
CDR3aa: AWSVIELAQDTQY

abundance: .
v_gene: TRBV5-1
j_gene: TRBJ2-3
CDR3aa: ASSWTLPDTQY

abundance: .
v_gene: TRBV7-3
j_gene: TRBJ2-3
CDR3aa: ASSQTQQGATDTQY

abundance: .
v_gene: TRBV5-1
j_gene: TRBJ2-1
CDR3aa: ASSITGLAGENEQF

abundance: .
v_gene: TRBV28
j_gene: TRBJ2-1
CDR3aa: ASSLSSMAAQGNEQF

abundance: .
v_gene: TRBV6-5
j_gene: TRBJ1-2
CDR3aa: ASSSPTNGRGYT

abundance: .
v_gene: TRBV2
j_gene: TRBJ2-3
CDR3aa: ASKWPGLAGSDTQY

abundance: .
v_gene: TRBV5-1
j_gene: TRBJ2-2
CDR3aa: ASSLWRAGELF

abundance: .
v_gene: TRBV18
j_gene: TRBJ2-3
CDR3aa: ASSPPGKARPDTQY

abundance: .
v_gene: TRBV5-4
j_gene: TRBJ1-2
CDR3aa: ASSLLTGNGGYT

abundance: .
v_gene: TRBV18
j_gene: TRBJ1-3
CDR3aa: ASSPIPTGSGNTIY

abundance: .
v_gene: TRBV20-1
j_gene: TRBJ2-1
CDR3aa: SAAKNNEQF

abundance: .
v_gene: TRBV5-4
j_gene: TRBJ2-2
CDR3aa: ASSFGVSRGRGGELF

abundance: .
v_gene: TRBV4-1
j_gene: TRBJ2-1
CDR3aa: ASSQDFAGKVEQF

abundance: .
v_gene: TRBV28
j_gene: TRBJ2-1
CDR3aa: ASSPLGQEVHNEQF

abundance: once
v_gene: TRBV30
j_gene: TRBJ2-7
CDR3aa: ALRQIRSSYEQY

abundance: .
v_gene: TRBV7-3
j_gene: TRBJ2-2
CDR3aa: ASSLLTRDRLNTGELF

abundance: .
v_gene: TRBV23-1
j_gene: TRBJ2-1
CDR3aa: ASSRRETYNEQF

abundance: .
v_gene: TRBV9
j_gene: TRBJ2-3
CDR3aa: ASSVAPALAQY

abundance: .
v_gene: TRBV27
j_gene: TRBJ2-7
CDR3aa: ASSFYRLSYEQY

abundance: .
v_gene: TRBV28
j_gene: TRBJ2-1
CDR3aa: ASSLPGRYNEQF

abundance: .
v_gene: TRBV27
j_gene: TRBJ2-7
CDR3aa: ASSPGLLYEQY

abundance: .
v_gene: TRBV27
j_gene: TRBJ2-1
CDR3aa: ASCKGLAEANEQF

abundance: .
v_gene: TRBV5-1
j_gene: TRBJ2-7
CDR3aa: ASSFGRLPSVYEQY

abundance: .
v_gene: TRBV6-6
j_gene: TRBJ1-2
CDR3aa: ASSTATNYGYT

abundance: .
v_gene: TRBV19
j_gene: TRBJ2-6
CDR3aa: ASSLETGDVSGANVLT

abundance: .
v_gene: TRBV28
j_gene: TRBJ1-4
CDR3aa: ASSFRTVINEKLF

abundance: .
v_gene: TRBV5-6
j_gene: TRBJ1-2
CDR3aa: ASRGGQDYGYT

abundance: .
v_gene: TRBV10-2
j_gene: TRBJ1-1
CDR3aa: ASTPGRMNTEAF

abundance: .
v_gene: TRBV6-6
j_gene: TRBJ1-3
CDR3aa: ASSFPSDRGRV

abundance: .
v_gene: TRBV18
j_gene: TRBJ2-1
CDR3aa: ASSRTLAGATNEQF

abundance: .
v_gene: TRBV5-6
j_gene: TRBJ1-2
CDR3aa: ASSMGDRRRRGYGYT

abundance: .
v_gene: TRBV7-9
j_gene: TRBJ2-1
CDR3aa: ASSLARGGVSYNEQF

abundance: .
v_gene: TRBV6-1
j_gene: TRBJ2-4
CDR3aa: ASSLTELAKNIQY

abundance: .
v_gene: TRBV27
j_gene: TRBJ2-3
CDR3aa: ASPDLPGTDTDTQY

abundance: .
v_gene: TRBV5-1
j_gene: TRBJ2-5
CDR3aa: ASIEQETQY

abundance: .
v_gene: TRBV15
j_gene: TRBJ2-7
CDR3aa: ATSRADGTRYNEQY

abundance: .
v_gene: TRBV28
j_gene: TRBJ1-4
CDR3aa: ASGILVEKLF

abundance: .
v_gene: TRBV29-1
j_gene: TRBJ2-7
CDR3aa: SVGTSSYEQY